The rows below give T cell receptor beta chains drawn from one sample of a study of T cell responses to AZD1222 COVID-19 vaccine. Libraries were prepared by immunoSEQ multiplex PCR; TCRdb keeps only in-frame clonotypes and omits some of them. The sample has more than 95,000 clones, roughly nine tenths seen once. Source: peripheral blood, taken on day 0 of AZD1222 vaccination. All receptors derive from an adult in good health. The CDR3 runs from the conserved cysteine through the conserved F or W. A D gene is named only where the DNA matches it firmly. Clone sizes are given selectively: once, few, many, or a class where the clone is expanded.

d_call j_call v_call clone_size cdr3_aa cdr3_nt
- TRBJ1-5 TRBV7-9 - CAGIPGHGPGYYSNQPQHF TGTGCCGGAATACCGGGACACGGTCCCGGGTATTATAGCAATCAGCCCCAGCATTTT
- TRBJ1-6 TRBV6-5 - CASSYSRLPNSPLHF TGTGCCAGCAGTTACTCAAGGTTACCTAATTCACCCCTCCACTTT
- TRBJ1-3 TRBV6-1 - CASSEGLGGVGGNTIYF TGTGCCAGCAGTGAAGGACTGGGGGGAGTTGGTGGAAACACCATATATTTT
- TRBJ2-1 TRBV9 few CASSPIGSPSYEQFF TGTGCCAGCAGCCCCATCGGGTCCCCATCGTATGAGCAGTTCTTC
- TRBJ1-2 TRBV7-2 - CASSFAESGGYTF TGTGCCAGCAGCTTCGCGGAGTCGGGGGGCTACACCTTC
- TRBJ1-1 TRBV6-5 - CASRSGQTNTEAFF TGTGCCAGCAGGTCCGGACAGACAAACACTGAAGCTTTCTTT
- TRBJ1-3 TRBV19 - CASSTWTDSGNTIYF TGTGCCAGTAGTACTTGGACTGACTCTGGAAACACCATATATTTT
- TRBJ1-2 TRBV19 - CASSIPHRVSGYGYTF TGTGCCAGTAGTATACCCCACAGGGTTTCTGGATATGGCTACACCTTC
- TRBJ1-1 TRBV6-5 - CAGGGGSGNTEAFF TGTGCCGGCGGGGGAGGATCGGGGAACACTGAAGCTTTCTTT
- TRBJ2-7 TRBV20-1 - CSARKDGEQYF TGCAGTGCTAGGAAGGACGGCGAGCAGTACTTC
TRBD1 TRBJ1-2 TRBV5-1 - CASSLAGQATGYTF TGCGCCAGCAGCTTGGCGGGACAGGCAACTGGCTACACCTTC
- TRBJ1-6 TRBV19 - CASSIVRFGNSPLHF TGTGCCAGTAGTATCGTGCGGTTCGGCAATTCACCCCTCCACTTT
- TRBJ1-5 TRBV18 - CASATGVADDQPQHF TGTGCCAGCGCAACCGGGGTGGCGGACGATCAGCCCCAGCATTTT
- TRBJ2-7 TRBV28 - CASRSEGGGNYEQYF TGTGCCAGCCGTTCCGAGGGAGGGGGAAACTACGAGCAGTACTTC
TRBD2 TRBJ2-7 TRBV5-1 once CASSPTSGREDEQYF TGCGCCAGCAGCCCAACAAGCGGGAGAGAAGACGAGCAGTACTTC
TRBD2 TRBJ2-6 TRBV19 once CASSIGLRRGGGKANVLTF TGTGCCAGTAGTATAGGTCTGAGACGCGGGGGAGGAAAGGCCAACGTCCTGACTTTC
TRBD1 TRBJ2-1 TRBV24-1 - CATSWDRGGWSEQFF TGTGCCACCAGTTGGGACAGGGGAGGGTGGAGTGAGCAGTTCTTC
TRBD2 TRBJ2-1 TRBV25-1 - CASSELSSGRAPYNEQFF TGTGCCAGCAGTGAACTTTCTAGCGGGAGGGCGCCCTACAATGAGCAGTTCTTC
TRBD1 TRBJ1-1 TRBV19 - CATQDRGHTEAFF TGTGCCACTCAGGACAGGGGGCACACTGAAGCTTTCTTT
- TRBJ1-1 TRBV29-1 - CSVTAGRDVAEAFF TGCAGCGTTACAGCGGGCAGGGATGTGGCTGAAGCTTTCTTT